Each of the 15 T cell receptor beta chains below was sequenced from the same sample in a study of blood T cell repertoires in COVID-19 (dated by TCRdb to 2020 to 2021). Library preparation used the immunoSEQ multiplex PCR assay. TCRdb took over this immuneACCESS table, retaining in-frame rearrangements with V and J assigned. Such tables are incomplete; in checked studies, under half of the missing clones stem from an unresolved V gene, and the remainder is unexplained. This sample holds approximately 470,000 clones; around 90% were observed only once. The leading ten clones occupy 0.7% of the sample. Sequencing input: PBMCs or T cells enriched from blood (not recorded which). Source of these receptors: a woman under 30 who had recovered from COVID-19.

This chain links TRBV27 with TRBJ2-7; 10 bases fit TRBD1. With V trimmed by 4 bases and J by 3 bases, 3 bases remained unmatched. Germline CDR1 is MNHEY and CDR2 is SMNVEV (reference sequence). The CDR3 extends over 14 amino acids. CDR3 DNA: TGTGCCAGCAGTTACAGGGACAGGGGCTACGAGCAGTACTTC. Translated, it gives CASSYRDRGYEQYF.

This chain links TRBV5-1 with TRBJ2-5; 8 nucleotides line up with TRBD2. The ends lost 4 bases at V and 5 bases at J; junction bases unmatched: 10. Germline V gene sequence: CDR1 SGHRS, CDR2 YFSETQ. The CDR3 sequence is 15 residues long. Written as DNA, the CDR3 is TGCGCCAGCAGCCCATACGCGGGGGGCGAGGAGACCCAGTACTTC. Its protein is CASSPYAGGEETQYF.

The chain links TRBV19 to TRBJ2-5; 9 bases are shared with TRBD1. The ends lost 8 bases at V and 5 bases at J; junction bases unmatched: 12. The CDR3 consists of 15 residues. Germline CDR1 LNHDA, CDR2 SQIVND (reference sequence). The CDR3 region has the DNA TGTGCCAGTTTCAAAAACAGGGGGCAGTGGGAGACCCAGTACTTC. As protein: CASFKNRGQWETQYF.

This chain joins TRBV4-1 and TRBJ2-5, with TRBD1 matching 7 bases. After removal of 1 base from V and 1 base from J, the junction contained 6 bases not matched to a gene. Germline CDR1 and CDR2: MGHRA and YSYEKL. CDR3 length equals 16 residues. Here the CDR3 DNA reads TGCGCCAGCAGCCAAGTACGGACAGGTAGCCAAGAGACCCAGTACTTC. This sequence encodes CASSQVRTGSQETQYF.

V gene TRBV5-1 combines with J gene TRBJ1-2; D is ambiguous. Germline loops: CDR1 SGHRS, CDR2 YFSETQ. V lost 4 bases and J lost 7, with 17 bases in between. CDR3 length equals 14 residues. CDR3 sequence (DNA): TGCGCCAGCAGCCCCGGGCCTACCGAGGGTGGCTACACCTTC. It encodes CASSPGPTEGGYTF.

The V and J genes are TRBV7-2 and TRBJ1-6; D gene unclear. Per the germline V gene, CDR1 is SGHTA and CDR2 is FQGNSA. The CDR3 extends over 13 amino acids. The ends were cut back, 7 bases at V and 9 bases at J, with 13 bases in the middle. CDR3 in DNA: TGTGCCAGCACTCGCGAGAGGGCTTCACCCCTCCACTTT. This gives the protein CASTRERASPLHF.

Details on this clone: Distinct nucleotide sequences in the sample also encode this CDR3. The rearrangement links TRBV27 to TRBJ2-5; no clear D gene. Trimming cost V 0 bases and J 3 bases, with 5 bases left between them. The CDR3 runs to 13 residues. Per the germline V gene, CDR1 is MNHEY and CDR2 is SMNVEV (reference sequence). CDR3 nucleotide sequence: TGTGCCAGCAGTTTATCTAGAGAAGAGACCCAGTACTTC. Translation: CASSLSREETQYF.

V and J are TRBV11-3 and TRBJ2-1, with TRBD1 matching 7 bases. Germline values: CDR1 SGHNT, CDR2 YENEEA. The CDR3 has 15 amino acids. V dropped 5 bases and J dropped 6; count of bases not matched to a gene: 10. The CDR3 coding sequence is TGTGCCAGCAGCCGACAGGGACCACTCCCCAATGAGCAGTTCTTC. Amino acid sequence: CASSRQGPLPNEQFF.

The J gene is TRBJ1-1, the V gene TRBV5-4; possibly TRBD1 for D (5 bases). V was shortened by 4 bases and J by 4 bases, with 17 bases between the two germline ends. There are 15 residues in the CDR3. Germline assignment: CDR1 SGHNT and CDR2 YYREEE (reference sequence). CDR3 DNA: TGTGCCAGCAGCCCCCCTGGGGGGGACGGCACTGAAGCTTTCTTT. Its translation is CASSPPGGDGTEAFF.

The CDR3 DNA reads as TGTGCCAGCAGCCCCGCCACCACCTTGAGTAATGGCTACACCTTC. It encodes CASSPATTLSNGYTF. V is TRBV28 and J is TRBJ1-2; D not resolved. Trimming stripped 6 bases from V and 6 bases from J, with 20 bases between. The CDR3 is made up of 15 amino acids. CDR1 MDHEN and CDR2 SYDVKM come from the germline V gene.

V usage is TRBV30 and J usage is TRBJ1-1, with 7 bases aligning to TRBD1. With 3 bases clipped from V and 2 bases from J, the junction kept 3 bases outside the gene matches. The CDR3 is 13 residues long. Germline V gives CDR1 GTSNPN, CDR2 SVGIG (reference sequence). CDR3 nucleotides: TGTGCCTGGAGCCGACAGGGAAACACTGAAGCTTTCTTT. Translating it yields CAWSRQGNTEAFF. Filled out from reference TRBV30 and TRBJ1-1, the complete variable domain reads SQTIHQWPATLVQPVGSPLSLECTVEGTSNPNLYWYRQAAGRGLQLLFYSVGIGQISSEVPQNLSASRPQDRQFILSSKKLLLSDSGFYLCAWSRQGNTEAFFGQGTRLTVV.

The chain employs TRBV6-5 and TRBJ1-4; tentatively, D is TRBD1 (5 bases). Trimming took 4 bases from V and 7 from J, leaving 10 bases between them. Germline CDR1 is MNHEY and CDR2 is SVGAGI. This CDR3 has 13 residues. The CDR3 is CASSSRGSEKLFF. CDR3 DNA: TGTGCCAGCAGTTCTAGGGGTAGTGAAAAACTGTTTTTT.

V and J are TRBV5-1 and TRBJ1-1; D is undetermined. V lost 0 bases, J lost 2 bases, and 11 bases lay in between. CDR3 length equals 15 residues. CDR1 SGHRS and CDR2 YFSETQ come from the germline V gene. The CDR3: CASSLEEGLNTEAFF. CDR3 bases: TGCGCCAGCAGCTTGGAAGAGGGTTTAAACACTGAAGCTTTCTTT. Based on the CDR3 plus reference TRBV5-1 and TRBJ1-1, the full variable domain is KAGVTQTPRYLIKTRGQQVTLSCSPISGHRSVSWYQQTPGQGLQFLFEYFSETQRNKGNFPGRFSGRQFSNSRSEMNVSTLELGDSALYLCASSLEEGLNTEAFFGQGTRLTVV.

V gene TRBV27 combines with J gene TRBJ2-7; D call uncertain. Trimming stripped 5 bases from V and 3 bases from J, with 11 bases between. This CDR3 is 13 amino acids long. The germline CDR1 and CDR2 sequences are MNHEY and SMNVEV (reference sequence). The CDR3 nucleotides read TGTGCCAGCAGTCCGAGAGCTCTCTACGAGCAGTACTTC. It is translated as CASSPRALYEQYF.

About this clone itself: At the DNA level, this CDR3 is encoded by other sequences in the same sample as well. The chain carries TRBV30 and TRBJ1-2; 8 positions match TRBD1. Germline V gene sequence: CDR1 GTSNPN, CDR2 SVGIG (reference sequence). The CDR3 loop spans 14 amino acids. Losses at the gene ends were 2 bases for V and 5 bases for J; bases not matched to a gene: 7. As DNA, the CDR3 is TGTGCCTGGAGTCCGCCCGGGACAGGTTATGGCTACACCTTC. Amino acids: CAWSPPGTGYGYTF.